This T cell receptor beta chain originates from a study of blood T cell repertoires in COVID-19. Study at large: COVID-19 samples, acute and convalescent, were from the United States, Italy and Spain.

Assay: immunoSEQ multiplex PCR; the TCRdb copy retains only in-frame clones and omits some. Found here are roughly 230,000 clones, around 90% of them singletons; the top ten hold approximately 2.3%. Seattle patient enrollment occurred during active infection, with longitudinal follow-up thereafter. This CDR3 is 17 amino acids long. The germline V and J ends were trimmed by 6 bases and 6 bases, with 21 bases remaining between them. The clonotype was recovered from a woman aged 60-75 years with COVID-19, enrolled during active disease. The sample consisted of peripheral blood. The V gene is TRBV23-1, the J gene TRBJ1-6, with D unclear. TRBV23-1 carries the ORF label, with uncertain function. As DNA, the CDR3 is TGCGCCAGCAGCGTCGAAATCACTAAAACGGGTAATTCACCCCTCCACTTT. Translated: CASSVEITKTGNSPLHF.